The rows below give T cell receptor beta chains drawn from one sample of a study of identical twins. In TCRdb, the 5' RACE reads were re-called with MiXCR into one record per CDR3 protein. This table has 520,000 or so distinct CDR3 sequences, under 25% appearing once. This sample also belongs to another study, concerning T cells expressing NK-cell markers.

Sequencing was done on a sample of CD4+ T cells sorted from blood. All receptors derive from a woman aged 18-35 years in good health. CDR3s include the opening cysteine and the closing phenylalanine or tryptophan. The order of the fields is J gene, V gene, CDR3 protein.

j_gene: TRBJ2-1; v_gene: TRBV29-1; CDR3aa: CSVWGGSSYNEQFF
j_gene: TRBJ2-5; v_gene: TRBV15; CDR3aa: CATSIAETQYF
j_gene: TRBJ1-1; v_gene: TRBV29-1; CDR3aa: CSGYRGNTEAFF
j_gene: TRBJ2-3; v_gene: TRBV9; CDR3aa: CASSAPVGRAPDTQYF
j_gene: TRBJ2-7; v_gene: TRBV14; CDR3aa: CASSPQRGVDYEQYF
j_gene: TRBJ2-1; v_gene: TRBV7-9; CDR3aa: CASSRGGSVAYNEQFF
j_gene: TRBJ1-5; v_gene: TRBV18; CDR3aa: CASSPVYEQPQHF
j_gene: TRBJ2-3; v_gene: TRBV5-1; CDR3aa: CASSHTSVSTDTQYF
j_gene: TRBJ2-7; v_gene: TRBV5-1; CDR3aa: CASSPFSSRSYEQYF
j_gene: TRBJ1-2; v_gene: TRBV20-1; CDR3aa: CSAIKGGPSYGYTF
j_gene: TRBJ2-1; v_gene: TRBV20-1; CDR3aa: CSARAGNYNEQFF
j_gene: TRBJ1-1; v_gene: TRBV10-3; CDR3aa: CAISERGNTEAFF
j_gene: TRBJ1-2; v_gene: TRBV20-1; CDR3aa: CSATRHTPIGRGYTF
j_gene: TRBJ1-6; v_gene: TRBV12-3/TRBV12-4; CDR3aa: CASSPHSNSPLHF
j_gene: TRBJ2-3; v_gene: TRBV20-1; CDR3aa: CSARGTGATDTQYF
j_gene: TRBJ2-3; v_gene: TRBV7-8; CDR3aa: CASSRRTSSGTQYF